A selection of T cell receptor beta chains follows, all from one sample in a study of T cell changes during pregnancy in multiple sclerosis. The table came from immunoSEQ multiplex PCR; TCRdb's copy has only in-frame clones and leaves some out. Of 60,000 or so clones listed, around 87% were seen once; the top ten hold 5.3%. Source material: peripheral blood from another person, used as feeder cells. The receptors were sampled from a human donor whose cells served as feeder cells for cultures in a pregnancy study. The CDR3 runs from the conserved cysteine through the conserved F or W. A D gene is named only where the DNA matches it firmly. Size is stated for part of the rows, as once, few or many counts, or as a class when the clone is expanded.

d_gene: .
len: 16
abundance: .
v_gene: TRBV4-1
j_gene: TRBJ2-2
CDR3nt: TGCGCCAGCAGCCAAGAATGGGGTCCTAACACCGGGGAGCTGTTTTTT
CDR3aa: CASSQEWGPNTGELFF

d_gene: TRBD1
len: 18
abundance: .
v_gene: TRBV4-1
j_gene: TRBJ2-7
CDR3nt: TGCGCCAGCAGCCGATATATGCTATCGGGACAGGGGGCGCGGGAGCAGTACTTC
CDR3aa: CASSRYMLSGQGAREQYF

d_gene: TRBD1
len: 15
abundance: .
v_gene: TRBV10-3
j_gene: TRBJ2-2
CDR3nt: TGTGCCATCAGTGAGTCGGACAGGGGGGCCGGGGAGCTGTTTTTT
CDR3aa: CAISESDRGAGELFF

d_gene: .
len: 13
abundance: .
v_gene: TRBV15
j_gene: TRBJ2-1
CDR3nt: TGTGCCACCAGCAGAGCAGTGGTGCTCGAGCAGTTCTTC
CDR3aa: CATSRAVVLEQFF

d_gene: TRBD1
len: 15
abundance: .
v_gene: TRBV9
j_gene: TRBJ2-5
CDR3nt: TGTGCCAGCAGCGTCGGGACAGGGGGCGGTGAGACCCAGTACTTC
CDR3aa: CASSVGTGGGETQYF

d_gene: .
len: 14
abundance: .
v_gene: TRBV4-1
j_gene: TRBJ1-5
CDR3nt: TGCGCCAGCAGCCAAGACGGGGGCAATCAGCCCCAGCATTTT
CDR3aa: CASSQDGGNQPQHF

d_gene: TRBD2
len: 16
abundance: .
v_gene: TRBV30
j_gene: TRBJ2-3
CDR3nt: TGTGCCTGGAGTAAGGGACTAGCGATTCGCACAGATACGCAGTATTTT
CDR3aa: CAWSKGLAIRTDTQYF

d_gene: .
len: 16
abundance: .
v_gene: TRBV27
j_gene: TRBJ1-6
CDR3nt: TGTGCCAGCAGACCCTTACGGAGGGAGGGTAATTCACCCCTCCACTTT
CDR3aa: CASRPLRREGNSPLHF

d_gene: .
len: 16
abundance: .
v_gene: TRBV5-1
j_gene: TRBJ2-2
CDR3nt: TGCGCCAGCAGCTTCTCCGCCTCCGCGGGCACCGGGGAGCTGTTTTTT
CDR3aa: CASSFSASAGTGELFF

d_gene: .
len: 16
abundance: .
v_gene: TRBV5-1
j_gene: TRBJ2-7
CDR3nt: TGCGCCAGCAGCTTGGCCGGGGGACAGTTGGCCTACGAGCAGTACTTC
CDR3aa: CASSLAGGQLAYEQYF

d_gene: TRBD1
len: 15
abundance: .
v_gene: TRBV7-9
j_gene: TRBJ1-1
CDR3nt: TGTGCCAGCAGCTCTTGGACAGGTGGGGACACTGAAGCTTTCTTT
CDR3aa: CASSSWTGGDTEAFF

d_gene: .
len: 15
abundance: .
v_gene: TRBV7-6
j_gene: TRBJ1-1
CDR3nt: TGTGCCAGTATCCTGGGGGGGCCCGAGAACACTGAAGCTTTCTTT
CDR3aa: CASILGGPENTEAFF

d_gene: .
len: 16
abundance: .
v_gene: TRBV27
j_gene: TRBJ2-1
CDR3nt: TGTGCCAGCAGTTTCTACAGGTTAGAAGGGTACAATGAGCAGTTCTTC
CDR3aa: CASSFYRLEGYNEQFF

d_gene: TRBD1
len: 18
abundance: once
v_gene: TRBV6-1
j_gene: TRBJ1-4
CDR3nt: TGTGCCAGCAGTGCCACCGGGACAGGGGGCAGGGGTGGAGAAAAACTGTTTTTT
CDR3aa: CASSATGTGGRGGEKLFF

d_gene: .
len: 15
abundance: .
v_gene: TRBV19
j_gene: TRBJ2-7
CDR3nt: TGTGCCAGTAGTATCGCAGCAAGCGATACCTACGAGCAGTACTTC
CDR3aa: CASSIAASDTYEQYF

d_gene: .
len: 12
abundance: .
v_gene: TRBV28
j_gene: TRBJ2-7
CDR3nt: TGTGCCAGCACCGGGAACTCCTACGAGCAGTACTTC
CDR3aa: CASTGNSYEQYF

d_gene: .
len: 14
abundance: .
v_gene: TRBV5-1
j_gene: TRBJ2-7
CDR3nt: TGCGCCAGCACCAGGGTAGAGGGTACCTACGAGCAGTACTTC
CDR3aa: CASTRVEGTYEQYF

d_gene: TRBD1
len: 14
abundance: few
v_gene: TRBV15
j_gene: TRBJ1-2
CDR3nt: TGTGCCACCAGCAGGGACAGGGGTGACTATGGCTACACCTTC
CDR3aa: CATSRDRGDYGYTF

d_gene: TRBD1
len: 15
abundance: .
v_gene: TRBV28
j_gene: TRBJ2-4
CDR3nt: TGTGCCAGCAGCCCGGGACAGCTAGCCAAAAACATTCAGTACTTC
CDR3aa: CASSPGQLAKNIQYF

d_gene: .
len: 12
abundance: .
v_gene: TRBV7-2
j_gene: TRBJ2-1
CDR3nt: TGTGCCAGCAGCTTACGATACAATGAGCAGTTCTTC
CDR3aa: CASSLRYNEQFF

d_gene: .
len: 12
abundance: once
v_gene: TRBV28
j_gene: TRBJ2-3
CDR3nt: TGTGCCAGCAATACAGGCACAGATACGCAGTATTTT
CDR3aa: CASNTGTDTQYF

d_gene: TRBD2
len: 17
abundance: .
v_gene: TRBV5-6
j_gene: TRBJ2-5
CDR3nt: TGTGCCAGCAGCTCCGGGACTAGCGGGAGGTCTGGGGAGACCCAGTACTTC
CDR3aa: CASSSGTSGRSGETQYF